This T cell receptor (beta chain) emerged from a study of blood T cell repertoires in COVID-19. About the research overall: Some COVID-19 samples were acute and others convalescent; all came from the United States, Italy and Spain.

Germline loops: CDR1 WSHSY, CDR2 SAAADI. Trimming at V came to 8 bases and at J to 1 base, leaving 8 bases not matched to a gene. The CDR3 contains 15 residues. Authors' methods: Amplification with reference gene primers provided the estimates of nucleated cell counts. Assay: immunoSEQ multiplex PCR; the TCRdb copy retains only in-frame clones and omits some. That table furnishes V, J and clone size, whereas the DNA furnished D and trimming. The repertoire consists of about 430,000 clones, with 80% to 90% occurring once and the leading ten covering 1% to 1.3%. Participants spanned ages about 18 to 90 years and resided in about two dozen US areas.

The chain joins TRBV10-2 to TRBJ1-1; TRBD1 agrees at 9 bases. The sequencing input was PBMCs or T cells enriched from blood (not recorded which). The sequence derives from a man aged 30-40 years who had recovered from COVID-19. CDR3: CASSRTGEGNTEAFF. DNA of the CDR3: TGCGCCAGCTCAAGGACAGGGGAAGGGAACACTGAAGCTTTCTTT.